This passage covers 8 T cell receptor beta chains from one sample sequenced in a study of OX40 agonist ivuxolimab in advanced cancers. Libraries were prepared by immunoSEQ multiplex PCR; TCRdb keeps only in-frame clonotypes and omits some of them. Among over 150,000 clones listed, roughly 94% were seen once. This material consisted of CD4+ or CD8+ T cells sorted from blood, taken in a trial of the OX40 agonist ivuxolimab. The receptors shown here come from an adult with an advanced solid tumor such as melanoma, head and neck, liver or kidney cancer.

The V gene is TRBV20-1, the J gene TRBJ2-1, with D unresolved. Germline-derived CDR1 and CDR2 are DFQATT and SNEGSKA (reference sequence). CDR3 length: 11 amino acids. V gave up 6 bases and J gave up 10 bases, with 13 bases separating them. The CDR3 sequence is CSAAKYLEQFF. The DNA for the CDR3 is TGCAGTGCCGCGAAATACCTAGAGCAGTTCTTC.

This clone was seen a single time. V and J are TRBV4-1 and TRBJ1-4, with D perhaps TRBD1 (6 bases). Deletions cut 0 bases from V and 2 bases from J, with 10 bases between. Looked up from germline, CDR1 is MGHRA and CDR2 is YSYEKL. The CDR3 spans 16 residues. The CDR3 here is CASSQDFGGTNEKLFF. The DNA for the CDR3 is TGCGCCAGCAGCCAAGATTTCGGGGGCACTAATGAAAAACTGTTTTTT.

The chain uses TRBV10-1 and TRBJ2-7; no firm D call. The CDR3 extends over 14 amino acids. Germline V lookup: CDR1 WNHNN, CDR2 SYGVQD (reference sequence). The V and J ends lost 0 bases and 3 bases respectively, with 9 bases between them. The CDR3 sequence is CASSESRQDYEQYF. The CDR3 bases are TGCGCCAGCAGTGAGTCGCGGCAGGACTACGAGCAGTACTTC.

Points on this clone: One end of the junction varies from germline; a read error may be responsible. The chain couples TRBV7-7 to TRBJ2-1; D possibly corresponds to TRBD2 (5 bases). CDR3 size: 14 residues. Germline assignment: CDR1 SSHAT and CDR2 FNYEAQ (reference sequence). The CDR3 is CASSLNGGGDEQFF. CDR3 in DNA: TGTGCTAGCAGCTTAAACGGAGGTGGGGATGAGCAGTTCTTC.

This clone was picked up one time. The rearrangement joins TRBV6-6 to TRBJ1-1; D remains ambiguous. The V gene's germline CDR1 is MNHNY and CDR2 SVGAGI (reference sequence). This CDR3 is 12 amino acids long. Trimming took off 2 bases at V and 11 bases at J, with 12 bases between the two ends. The CDR3 is CASSYPREDAFF. CDR3 in DNA: TGTGCCAGCAGTTACCCGCGGGAGGACGCTTTCTTT.

A single count supports this clone. The chain has TRBV2 and TRBJ2-5, with 13 bases that match TRBD2. Unmatched junction bases numbered 5, after V lost 9 bases and J lost 4 bases. The CDR3 extends over 14 amino acids. Germline CDR1 and CDR2: SNHLY and FYNNEI. The CDR3 coding sequence is TGTGCCAGTCGACTAGCGGGGGGTGTAGAGACCCAGTACTTC. Amino acid sequence: CASRLAGGVETQYF. The full variable domain, its missing parts supplied by reference TRBV2 and TRBJ2-5, is EPEVTQTPSHQVTQMGQEVILRCVPISNHLYFYWYRQILGQKVEFLVSFYNNEISEKSEIFDDQFSVERPDGSNFTLKIRSTKLEDSAMYFCASRLAGGVETQYFGPGTRLLVL.

Concerning this clone: Other DNA sequences within the sample encode an identical CDR3. The V and J genes are TRBV9 and TRBJ1-1, with 12 bases that match TRBD1. V was pared by 4 bases and J by 4 bases, with 11 bases of the junction left unmatched. There are 17 residues in the CDR3. The germline V gene encodes CDR1 SGDLS and CDR2 YYNGEE. CDR3 residues: CASSPSGTGGGVTEAFF. CDR3 in DNA: TGTGCCAGCAGCCCGAGCGGGACAGGGGGCGGGGTCACTGAAGCTTTCTTT. Looking up the rest from reference TRBV9 and TRBJ1-1 gives the full variable domain: DSGVTQTPKHLITATGQRVTLRCSPRSGDLSVYWYQQSLDQGLQFLIQYYNGEERAKGNILERFSAQQFPDLHSELNLSSLELGDSALYFCASSPSGTGGGVTEAFFGQGTRLTVV.

The chain joins TRBV5-4 to TRBJ1-2; D remains ambiguous. There are 13 residues in the CDR3. V was cut by 3 bases and J by 2 bases, with 8 bases left in between. CDR1 SGHNT and CDR2 YYREEE come from the germline V gene (reference sequence). In DNA form, the CDR3 reads TGTGCCAGCAGCTCCGCGTTAAACTATGGCTACACCTTC. This sequence encodes CASSSALNYGYTF.